This T cell receptor beta chain originates from a study of T cell responses to AZD1222 COVID-19 vaccine. Study observations and caveats: Baseline seropositivity characterized only a handful of AZD1222 recipients. Clonal diversity was possibly underestimated; the donors were predominantly white British and more often female. Per reports, nearly half of all spike-specific TCRs target regions that are unmutated in variants.

Details on this clone: No antigen is known for it.

V shed 5 bases and J 0 bases; nucleotides not matched to a gene: 13. This CDR3 has 18 amino acids. CDR1 is MDHEN and CDR2 is SYDVKM in the germline V gene. Profiling relied on immunoSEQ multiplex PCR, and the TCRdb table lists in-frame clones only, not all of them. The sample lists around 94,000 clones; 70% to 90% were seen once. The rearrangement uses TRBV28 and TRBJ1-2, with 9 bases lining up with TRBD1. The sample consisted of peripheral blood, taken on day 0 of AZD1222 vaccination. The clonotype comes from an adult in good health. CDR3 sequence: CASSTNRQGVGANYGYTF. The CDR3 region has the DNA TGTGCCAGCAGTACAAACCGACAGGGGGTTGGGGCTAACTATGGCTACACCTTC.